The entry below gives a single T cell receptor (beta chain) sequence along with its context. For each patient, 1 to 8 samples were obtained, pretreatment and on-treatment. The data were obtained in a study of PD-L1 blockade in urothelial cancer. Profiling relied on immunoSEQ multiplex PCR, and the TCRdb table lists in-frame clones only, not all of them. The repertoire consists of some 50,000 clones, with around 88% occurring once and the leading ten covering about 4%. CDR1 SGDLS and CDR2 YYNGEE come from the germline V gene. Trimming removed 4 bases from V and 8 bases from J, with 18 bases in between. The CDR3 sequence is 14 residues long.

This specimen was PBMCs, taken around atezolizumab (anti-PD-L1) treatment. V gene TRBV9 combines with J gene TRBJ1-2; D remains ambiguous. This sequence originates from an elderly man with urothelial cancer. The CDR3 region is CASSPSLGRGGYTF. The CDR3 bases are TGTGCCAGCAGCCCCAGTCTGGGTAGAGGCGGCTACACCTTC.